The 23 T cell receptor beta chains reported below all come from one sample, sequenced in a study of blood T cell repertoires in COVID-19. Clones were read by immunoSEQ multiplex PCR, and TCRdb kept only the in-frame ones, dropping some. The data contain more than 150,000 clones, roughly 90% of them singletons. Sequencing used peripheral blood. These receptors were obtained from a man aged 60-69 years with acute or convalescent COVID-19.

This clone was observed a single time. This sequence joins TRBV6-1 and TRBJ1-5; the D gene is possibly TRBD1 (5 bases). Trimming pared 0 bases from V and 6 bases from J, leaving 15 bases between. Germline V gives CDR1 MNHNS, CDR2 SASEGT. The CDR3 loop spans 16 amino acids. The CDR3 sequence: CASSEARVGGGQPQHF. DNA of the CDR3: TGTGCCAGCAGTGAAGCTAGGGTCGGGGGAGGTCAGCCCCAGCATTTT.

V and J are TRBV19 and TRBJ2-7; TRBD1 is a possible D gene (6 bases). Germline V gene lookup returns CDR1 LNHDA and CDR2 SQIVND (reference sequence). Trimming cost V 6 bases and J 0 bases, with 12 bases left between them. The CDR3 extends over 14 amino acids. The CDR3 here is CASRRQVSSYEQYF. DNA of the CDR3: TGTGCCAGTAGGAGACAGGTGAGCTCCTACGAGCAGTACTTC.

J is TRBJ2-7 and V is TRBV25-1; perhaps TRBD1 as D (6 bases). This CDR3 comprises 14 residues. Germline loops: CDR1 MGHDK, CDR2 SYGVNS. V was clipped by 4 bases and J by 2 bases, with 12 bases between them. The CDR3, as DNA: TGTGCCAGCAGTGGAGGGACATCAACCTACGAGCAGTACTTC. Translation: CASSGGTSTYEQYF.

V usage is TRBV19 and J usage is TRBJ2-4; 7 nucleotides align to TRBD1. CDR3 length equals 17 residues. Germline CDR1 is LNHDA and CDR2 is SQIVND (reference sequence). The junction had 13 bases not matched to a gene; V was cut back by 7 bases and J by 1 base. The CDR3 reads CASTDRTGLEAKNIQYF. CDR3 sequence (DNA): TGTGCCAGTACCGACCGGACAGGTCTTGAGGCCAAAAACATTCAGTACTTC.

This clone was recorded at least ten times. One end of the junction is discordant with germline, which a read error may explain. The genes are TRBV7-3 and TRBJ2-5; the D gene is possibly TRBD1 (7 bases). CDR3 length: 13 residues. Germline V gives CDR1 SGHTA, CDR2 FQGTGA. CDR3 DNA: TGTGCCAGCAGCTTACAGGGGGGAGAGGCCCAGTACTTC. Residues: CASSLQGGEAQYF.

V is TRBV14 and J is TRBJ1-1; D not resolved. The CDR3 totals 13 residues. Germline-derived CDR1 and CDR2 are SGHDN and FVKESK. V gave up 1 base and J gave up 0 bases, with 3 bases separating them. The CDR3 is CASSQALNTEAFF. Here the CDR3 DNA reads TGTGCCAGCAGCCAAGCCTTGAACACTGAAGCTTTCTTT.

The J gene is TRBJ1-3, the V gene TRBV19; TRBD1 might be the D (5 bases). This CDR3 has 16 amino acids. With 7 bases removed from V and 9 bases from J, the gap between germline ends came to 25 bases. Germline V lookup: CDR1 LNHDA, CDR2 SQIVND (reference sequence). CDR3 protein: CASTDVRGPGGSTIYF. CDR3 bases: TGTGCCAGTACCGACGTTCGTGGGCCCGGGGGGAGCACCATATATTTT.

V and J are TRBV7-2 and TRBJ2-5; 11 bases are a match to TRBD2. The CDR3 is made up of 16 amino acids. Trimming removed 2 bases from V and 1 base from J; junction bases left unmatched: 3. Germline-derived CDR1 and CDR2 are SGHTA and FQGNSA. The CDR3 sequence is CASSLLGLAVQETQYF. The CDR3 DNA follows: TGTGCCAGCAGCTTATTGGGACTAGCGGTCCAAGAGACCCAGTACTTC. Complete variable domain (other parts from reference TRBV7-2 and TRBJ2-5): GAGVSQSPSNKVTEKGKDVELRCDPISGHTALYWYRQSLGQGLEFLIYFQGNSAPDKSGLPSDRFSAERTGGSVSTLTIQRTQQEDSAVYLCASSLLGLAVQETQYFGPGTRLLVL.

This chain links TRBV7-9 with TRBJ2-5; 10 bases are shared with TRBD1. The CDR3 totals 14 residues. The germline CDR1 and CDR2 sequences are SEHNR and FQNEAQ (reference sequence). With V trimmed by 4 bases and J by 5 bases, 4 bases remained unmatched. CDR3 amino acids: CASSSGTGAETQYF. CDR3 coding DNA: TGTGCCAGCAGCTCCGGGACAGGGGCCGAGACCCAGTACTTC. The variable domain in full, completed from reference TRBV7-9 and TRBJ2-5, reads DTGVSQNPRHKITKRGQNVTFRCDPISEHNRLYWYRQTLGQGPEFLTYFQNEAQLEKSRLLSDRFSAERPKGSFSTLEIQRTEQGDSAMYLCASSSGTGAETQYFGPGTRLLVL.

This chain links TRBV7-2 with TRBJ1-1; TRBD1 matches 8 bases. V was clipped by 5 bases and J by 3 bases; unmatched bases: 5. The CDR3 spans 14 residues. Germline assignment: CDR1 SGHTA and CDR2 FQGNSA. The DNA of the CDR3 is TGTGCCAGCAGCCTCGGACAGGGCCACACTGAAGCTTTCTTT. Protein: CASSLGQGHTEAFF.

V is TRBV7-9 and J is TRBJ1-1; D gene ambiguous. This CDR3 spans 13 amino acids. Trimming pared 5 bases from V and 2 bases from J, leaving 9 bases between. Germline-derived CDR1 and CDR2 are SEHNR and FQNEAQ (reference sequence). The CDR3 loop is CASSKGLNTEAFF. The CDR3, as DNA: TGTGCCAGCAGCAAAGGACTCAACACTGAAGCTTTCTTT.

The rearrangement joins TRBV29-1 to TRBJ1-6, with 10 nucleotides matching TRBD1. J was trimmed by 7 bases and V by 5 bases; bases with no gene match: 2. This CDR3 region has 13 residues. CDR1 SQVTM and CDR2 ANQGSEA come from the germline V gene. The CDR3 DNA is TGCAGCGTTCAGGACAGGGGGAATTCACCCCTCCACTTT. It translates to CSVQDRGNSPLHF.

This chain uses TRBV20-1 with TRBJ1-1, with D uncertain. The V gene's germline CDR1 is DFQATT and CDR2 SNEGSKA (reference sequence). Trimming took 3 bases from V and 1 from J, leaving 18 bases between them. The CDR3 is 16 residues long. CDR3 sequence (DNA): TGCAGTGCTAGTGGCGGGCCCGCCCGTGGGAACACTGAAGCTTTCTTT. This codes for CSASGGPARGNTEAFF.

This clone turned up a few times. V and J are TRBV24-1 and TRBJ2-2; D perhaps matches TRBD2 (6 bases). Germline V gives CDR1 KGHDR, CDR2 SFDVKD. Trimming cost V 3 bases and J 8 bases, with 12 bases left between them. The CDR3 is 14 residues long. CDR3 in amino acids: CATSDRGGVGELFF. CDR3 nucleotide sequence: TGTGCCACCAGTGATAGGGGAGGTGTGGGGGAGCTGTTTTTT.

The chain employs TRBV2 and TRBJ1-1; D remains unclear. CDR1 and CDR2 (germline): SNHLY, FYNNEI. V was pared by 3 bases and J by 7 bases, with 9 bases between. The CDR3 is made up of 12 amino acids. CDR3 amino acids: CASSERVGEAFF. Written as DNA, the CDR3 is TGTGCCAGCAGTGAGAGGGTCGGTGAAGCTTTCTTT. Combining the CDR3 with reference TRBV2 and TRBJ1-1 gives the whole variable domain EPEVTQTPSHQVTQMGQEVILRCVPISNHLYFYWYRQILGQKVEFLVSFYNNEISEKSEIFDDQFSVERPDGSNFTLKIRSTKLEDSAMYFCASSERVGEAFFGQGTRLTVV.

CDR3 amino acids: CASSVLRADSDGYTF. CDR3 coding DNA: TGCGCCAGCAGCGTTCTACGGGCCGACAGCGATGGCTACACCTTC. This rearrangement joins TRBV5-1 to TRBJ1-2; tentatively, D is TRBD1 (5 bases). The V end was cut by 4 bases, the J end by 6 bases, with 19 bases between. This CDR3 region has 15 residues. CDR1 SGHRS and CDR2 YFSETQ come from the germline V gene. The complete variable domain, with remaining parts taken from reference TRBV5-1 and TRBJ1-2, reads KAGVTQTPRYLIKTRGQQVTLSCSPISGHRSVSWYQQTPGQGLQFLFEYFSETQRNKGNFPGRFSGRQFSNSRSEMNVSTLELGDSALYLCASSVLRADSDGYTFGSGTRLTVV.

The chain carries TRBV25-1 and TRBJ1-1, with 7 nucleotides matching TRBD1. This CDR3 is built from 13 residues. Losses at the gene ends were 6 bases for V and 5 bases for J; bases not matched to a gene: 6. CDR1 and CDR2 from the germline V gene are MGHDK and SYGVNS. The CDR3 protein is CASRATGETEAFF. The CDR3 region has the DNA TGTGCCAGCAGGGCTACAGGGGAGACTGAAGCTTTCTTT.

The chain recombines TRBV19 with TRBJ1-1; D gene unclear. V gave up 1 base and J gave up 1 base, with 10 bases separating them. The CDR3 has 15 residues. CDR1 is LNHDA, CDR2 SQIVND, per germline (reference sequence). The CDR3 is CASSIVASPNTEAFF. CDR3 in DNA: TGTGCCAGTAGTATAGTTGCCAGTCCGAACACTGAAGCTTTCTTT.

The rearrangement joins TRBV18 to TRBJ2-1; 8 nucleotides line up with TRBD2. Germline V gives CDR1 KGHSH, CDR2 LQKENI. Losses at the gene ends were 8 bases for V and 2 bases for J; bases not matched to a gene: 14. The CDR3 totals 17 residues. Here the CDR3 reads CASRNPAGAGAYNEQFF. For the CDR3, the DNA is TGTGCCAGCCGCAATCCAGCGGGGGCAGGAGCCTACAATGAGCAGTTCTTC.

This chain links TRBV19 with TRBJ2-7, with 8 bases fitting TRBD1. V shed 1 base, J shed 2 bases, and the junction held 7 bases outside the gene matches. CDR1 LNHDA and CDR2 SQIVND come from the germline V gene (reference sequence). The CDR3 is made up of 16 amino acids. The CDR3 nucleotides read TGTGCCAGTAGTATAGTCGTCGGACAGGGAACCTACGAGCAGTACTTC. Its protein product is CASSIVVGQGTYEQYF.

The chain carries TRBV30 and TRBJ1-3; TRBD1 might be the D (5 bases). Germline V gene data show CDR1 as GTSNPN and CDR2 as SVGIG (reference sequence). This CDR3 contains 12 residues. The CDR3 loop reads CGQGYSGNTIYF. DNA of the CDR3: TGTGGTCAGGGCTACTCTGGAAACACCATATATTTT.

The V gene is TRBV4-3, the J gene TRBJ1-2, with D perhaps TRBD1 (5 bases). The ends were cut back, 1 base at V and 4 bases at J, with 10 bases in the middle. The CDR3 spans 14 residues. The germline CDR1 and CDR2 sequences are LGHNA and YSLEER. The CDR3 reads CASSQGGASYGYTF. CDR3 coding DNA: TGCGCCAGCAGCCAAGGGGGCGCCTCCTATGGCTACACCTTC.

The chain joins TRBV3-1 (or the pseudogene TRBV3-2) to TRBJ2-7, with D perhaps matching TRBD1 (5 bases). Per germline, CDR1 LGHDT and CDR2 YNNKEL (reference sequence). V lost 0 bases, J lost 4 bases, and 10 bases lay in between. The CDR3 has 14 amino acids. Here the CDR3 reads CASSQDFRVYEQYF. As DNA, the CDR3 is TGTGCCAGCAGCCAAGATTTCAGGGTATACGAGCAGTACTTC.